A selection of T cell receptor beta chains follows, all from one sample in a study of blood T cell repertoires in COVID-19. Profiled with immunoSEQ multiplex PCR; TCRdb holds only in-frame clones, not every one. The sample comprises about 83,000 clones, approximately 85% of which are singletons, and under 8.5% rests with the top ten. Sequenced material: peripheral blood. The receptor source for this set is a man aged 50 to 60 with active COVID-19. CDR3s include the opening cysteine and the closing phenylalanine or tryptophan. Each record gives: D gene, clone size, J gene, V gene, CDR3 DNA, CDR3 protein. The D gene is left open where the match is weak. Some rows have no size entry. The others give once, few or many, or a class for an expanded clone.

D: TRBD1; size: .; J: TRBJ2-2; V: TRBV6-5; DNA: TGTGCCAGCAGTTACGCAGGGGGCACCGGGGAGCTGTTTTTT; CDR3: CASSYAGGTGELFF
D: TRBD2; size: .; J: TRBJ2-1; V: TRBV27; DNA: TGTGCCAGCAGTTCCAGACTAGCGGGGGCATATGAGCAGTTCTTC; CDR3: CASSSRLAGAYEQFF
D: TRBD1; size: .; J: TRBJ1-6; V: TRBV6-5; DNA: TGTGCCAGCAGGACAGGGAGGAATAATTCACCCCTCCACTTT; CDR3: CASRTGRNNSPLHF
D: TRBD2; size: .; J: TRBJ2-1; V: TRBV18; DNA: TGTGCCAGCTCACCTCGGACTAGCGGGAGTACAGTTAATGAGCAGTTCTTC; CDR3: CASSPRTSGSTVNEQFF
D: .; size: .; J: TRBJ2-1; V: TRBV7-6; DNA: TGTGCCAGCAGCTTAGAGGCGGGGCCCTCGAACGGAGGGGCCTACAATGAGCAGTTCTTC; CDR3: CASSLEAGPSNGGAYNEQFF
D: TRBD2; size: .; J: TRBJ2-1; V: TRBV30; DNA: TGTGCCTGGAGTGTATGGGGGACTAGCGGGAGGAGGAGGGACAATGAGCAGTTCTTC; CDR3: CAWSVWGTSGRRRDNEQFF
D: TRBD2; size: .; J: TRBJ2-3; V: TRBV4-2; DNA: TGTGCCAGCAGCCAAGTTAGCGGGGGGCGCACAGATACGCAGTATTTT; CDR3: CASSQVSGGRTDTQYF
D: .; size: .; J: TRBJ2-3; V: TRBV2; DNA: TGTGCCAGCACCATAGCGGAAGGGGTTAGCACAGATACGCAGTATTTT; CDR3: CASTIAEGVSTDTQYF
D: .; size: .; J: TRBJ2-3; V: TRBV28; DNA: TGTGCCAGCACCCAGGGGAGCACAGATACGCAGTATTTT; CDR3: CASTQGSTDTQYF
D: TRBD1; size: .; J: TRBJ1-1; V: TRBV3-1/TRBV3-2; DNA: TGTGCCAGCAGCCGGAGGCCGACAGGGGCAAACACTGAAGCTTTCTTT; CDR3: CASSRRPTGANTEAFF
D: .; size: .; J: TRBJ1-2; V: TRBV28; DNA: TGTGCCAGCAGTTACCTGGGCAGCTCCTATGGCTACACCTTC; CDR3: CASSYLGSSYGYTF
D: TRBD2; size: .; J: TRBJ2-7; V: TRBV6-5; DNA: TGTGCCAGCGGTAACCGGGGGGCTAGCGGGAGGCAGTACTTC; CDR3: CASGNRGASGRQYF
D: .; size: .; J: TRBJ2-1; V: TRBV5-8; DNA: TGTGCCAGCAGCTCCCTGGACACTTTAGGTGAGCAGTTCTTC; CDR3: CASSSLDTLGEQFF
D: .; size: .; J: TRBJ1-5; V: TRBV30; DNA: TGTGCCTGGAGTCGGGGAGGTAGCAATCAGCCCCAGCATTTT; CDR3: CAWSRGGSNQPQHF
D: .; size: .; J: TRBJ1-3; V: TRBV12-5; DNA: TGTGCTAGTGGTCCCGGTTCTGGAAACACCATATATTTT; CDR3: CASGPGSGNTIYF
D: .; size: .; J: TRBJ1-1; V: TRBV6-5; DNA: TGTGCCACCACCACCGGGGGGCTAACTGAAGCTTTCTTT; CDR3: CATTTGGLTEAFF
D: TRBD1; size: .; J: TRBJ1-4; V: TRBV7-2; DNA: TGTGCCAGCAGCAGACAGGGTAGTAATGAAAAACTGTTTTTT; CDR3: CASSRQGSNEKLFF
D: .; size: .; J: TRBJ2-2; V: TRBV28; DNA: TGTGCCAGCAGTTTCGCCAGGCCGGCCGGGGAGCTGTTTTTT; CDR3: CASSFARPAGELFF
D: .; size: .; J: TRBJ2-1; V: TRBV4-2; DNA: TGTGCCAGCAGCCACCCCCCGGTGGGGAGCTCCTACAATGAGCAGTTCTTC; CDR3: CASSHPPVGSSYNEQFF
D: .; size: .; J: TRBJ1-3; V: TRBV6-5; DNA: TGTGCCAGCAGCCCGGACAGTTTCTCTGGAAACACCATATATTTT; CDR3: CASSPDSFSGNTIYF
D: TRBD1; size: .; J: TRBJ2-2; V: TRBV18; DNA: TGTGCCAGCTCACCAATACCGACAGGGGACGGCGGGGAGCTGTTTTTT; CDR3: CASSPIPTGDGGELFF
D: TRBD2; size: .; J: TRBJ2-1; V: TRBV7-3; DNA: TGTGCCAGCAGCCAATTAGCGGGAGGGCCTGATGAGCAGTTCTTC; CDR3: CASSQLAGGPDEQFF
D: .; size: .; J: TRBJ1-3; V: TRBV11-2; DNA: TGTGCCAGCAGCTCAAGAGGAGGGTCCTCTGGAAACACCATATATTTT; CDR3: CASSSRGGSSGNTIYF
D: .; size: .; J: TRBJ2-2; V: TRBV5-4; DNA: TGTGCCAGCAGCCTTCCAGGGGCCCCGAACACCGGGGAGCTGTTTTTT; CDR3: CASSLPGAPNTGELFF
D: .; size: .; J: TRBJ2-7; V: TRBV30; DNA: TGTGCCTGGAGCCTGCGGGCCCCCTACGAGCAGTACTTC; CDR3: CAWSLRAPYEQYF
D: TRBD1; size: .; J: TRBJ1-4; V: TRBV9; DNA: TGTGCCAGCAGCGTGGGGACAGGGCGGAATGAAAAACTGTTTTTT; CDR3: CASSVGTGRNEKLFF
D: TRBD1; size: .; J: TRBJ1-2; V: TRBV28; DNA: TGTGCCAGCAGTTCACCGGGACAGGGATACTATGGCTACACCTTC; CDR3: CASSSPGQGYYGYTF
D: .; size: .; J: TRBJ1-5; V: TRBV27; DNA: TGTGCCAGCAGTTTATCGGAGGGGATCAATCAGCCCCAGCATTTT; CDR3: CASSLSEGINQPQHF
D: TRBD2; size: .; J: TRBJ2-5; V: TRBV30; DNA: TGTGCCTGGCGCCCCACTAGCGGGGGGGCAGGCGAGACCCAGTACTTC; CDR3: CAWRPTSGGAGETQYF
D: TRBD1; size: .; J: TRBJ1-6; V: TRBV7-2; DNA: TGTGCCAGCAGCTTAGGTTTTGTAGGGGGCAAGACACCCCTCCACTTT; CDR3: CASSLGFVGGKTPLHF
D: .; size: .; J: TRBJ2-1; V: TRBV3-1/TRBV3-2; DNA: TGTGCCAGCAGCCAATCGGGAAGTAATGAGCAGTTCTTC; CDR3: CASSQSGSNEQFF
D: .; size: .; J: TRBJ1-1; V: TRBV3-1/TRBV3-2; DNA: TGTGCCAGCAGCCAAGATCCGGGGATGCGCGCTTTCTTT; CDR3: CASSQDPGMRAFF
D: .; size: once; J: TRBJ2-2; V: TRBV24-1; DNA: TGTGCCACCAGTGATTTAGGGGCCGGCGGGGAGCTGTTTTTT; CDR3: CATSDLGAGGELFF
D: .; size: .; J: TRBJ1-4; V: TRBV6-5; DNA: TGTGCCAGCACCAACCCCCCGGCAACTAATGAAAAACTGTTTTTT; CDR3: CASTNPPATNEKLFF
D: .; size: .; J: TRBJ1-1; V: TRBV6-1; DNA: TGTGCCAGCAGTGAACGCAGTGAAGCTTTCTTT; CDR3: CASSERSEAFF
D: .; size: many; J: TRBJ2-7; V: TRBV9; DNA: TGTGCCAGCAGCGTAGCTGGGGGGAGCTCCTACGAGCAGTACTTC; CDR3: CASSVAGGSSYEQYF
D: TRBD2; size: .; J: TRBJ2-1; V: TRBV2; DNA: TGTGCCAGCAGGGGGACTAGCGGGAGTGATGAGCAGTTCTTC; CDR3: CASRGTSGSDEQFF
D: .; size: .; J: TRBJ2-3; V: TRBV5-4; DNA: TGTGCCAGCAGCTTGGGCGGGACTAGCACAGATACGCAGTATTTT; CDR3: CASSLGGTSTDTQYF
D: .; size: .; J: TRBJ2-6; V: TRBV21-1; DNA: TGTGCCAGCAGCTTACCTCAGGGGAGCCGAAACTCTGGGGCCAACGTCCTGACTTTC; CDR3: CASSLPQGSRNSGANVLTF
D: TRBD2; size: .; J: TRBJ2-7; V: TRBV19; DNA: TGTGCCGCTGCTGTGGGCACGGGAGGGCCCAACGAGCAGTACTTC; CDR3: CAAAVGTGGPNEQYF
D: TRBD2; size: .; J: TRBJ2-2; V: TRBV2; DNA: TGTGCCAGCAGTTGGGCTAGCGGAGAATCCACCGGGGAGCTGTTTTTT; CDR3: CASSWASGESTGELFF
D: .; size: .; J: TRBJ2-1; V: TRBV20-1; DNA: TGCAGTGCTAGTCTCGGGAGAGGGTCCTACAATGAGCAGTTCTTC; CDR3: CSASLGRGSYNEQFF
D: TRBD1; size: .; J: TRBJ2-7; V: TRBV5-6; DNA: TGTGCCAGCAACCTTAGGACAGGGGTCGAGCAGTACTTC; CDR3: CASNLRTGVEQYF
D: .; size: .; J: TRBJ2-7; V: TRBV7-9; DNA: TGTGCCAGCAGCTTCCCCCAGGGTCTTCAGTACTTC; CDR3: CASSFPQGLQYF
D: TRBD1; size: .; J: TRBJ1-4; V: TRBV28; DNA: TGTGCTACGGGAGCGGGGACAGGGGAAAAACTGTTTTTT; CDR3: CATGAGTGEKLFF
D: TRBD1; size: .; J: TRBJ2-5; V: TRBV7-2; DNA: TGTGCCAGCAGCCTTAAATCCGGGACAGGGGGCACGACCCAGTACTTC; CDR3: CASSLKSGTGGTTQYF
D: TRBD1; size: .; J: TRBJ1-2; V: TRBV24-1; DNA: TGTGCCACCAGTGATGGAGGGGGCCCCAGGGGCTACACCTTC; CDR3: CATSDGGGPRGYTF
D: .; size: .; J: TRBJ1-3; V: TRBV11-2; DNA: TGTGCCAGCAGCCCCCGGACTAACTCTGGAAACACCATATATTTT; CDR3: CASSPRTNSGNTIYF
D: .; size: .; J: TRBJ2-7; V: TRBV27; DNA: TGTGCCAGCAGTTTGGCGGGAACATTGATAGGCGAGCAGTACTTC; CDR3: CASSLAGTLIGEQYF
D: TRBD1; size: .; J: TRBJ2-5; V: TRBV24-1; DNA: TGTGCCACCAGTGATCCAAGACAGGGGGTTGAAGAGACCCAGTACTTC; CDR3: CATSDPRQGVEETQYF
D: TRBD2; size: few; J: TRBJ2-7; V: TRBV7-3; DNA: TGTGCCAGCAGCTTGGGCGGGAGCCCCTACGAGCAGTACTTC; CDR3: CASSLGGSPYEQYF
D: TRBD1; size: .; J: TRBJ1-2; V: TRBV29-1; DNA: TGCAGCGCCCAACCCGGACAGGGAGCTAACTATGGCTACACCTTC; CDR3: CSAQPGQGANYGYTF
D: .; size: .; J: TRBJ1-2; V: TRBV7-2; DNA: TGTGCCAGCAGCGAGAGTCAGGGGCTTGGCTACACCTTC; CDR3: CASSESQGLGYTF
D: .; size: .; J: TRBJ2-2; V: TRBV2; DNA: TGTGCCAGCAAGGTGTTACTAACGAACACCGGGGAGCTGTTTTTT; CDR3: CASKVLLTNTGELFF
D: TRBD1; size: .; J: TRBJ2-7; V: TRBV6-2/TRBV6-3; DNA: TGTGCCAGCAGTCAAGAACGGGACAGCCGTCCCTACGAGCAGTACTTC; CDR3: CASSQERDSRPYEQYF